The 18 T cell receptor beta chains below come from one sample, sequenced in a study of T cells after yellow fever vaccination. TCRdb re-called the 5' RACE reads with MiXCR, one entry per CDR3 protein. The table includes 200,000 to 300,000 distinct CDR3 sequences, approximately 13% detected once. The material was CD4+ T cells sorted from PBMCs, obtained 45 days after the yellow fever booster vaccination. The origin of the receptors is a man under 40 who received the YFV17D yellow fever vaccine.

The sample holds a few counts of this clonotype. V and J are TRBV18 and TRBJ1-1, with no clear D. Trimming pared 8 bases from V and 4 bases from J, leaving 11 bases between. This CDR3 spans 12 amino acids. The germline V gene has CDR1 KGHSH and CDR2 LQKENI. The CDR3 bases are TGTGCCAGCCGGTCCTTTAGCACTGAAGCTTTCTTT. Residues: CASRSFSTEAFF.

In DNA, the CDR3 is TGCAGTGCTAGTGACGGGAGGGCCTCCTACAATGAGCAGTTCTTC. This gives the protein CSASDGRASYNEQFF. The chain uses TRBV20-1 and TRBJ2-1; 8 nucleotides line up with TRBD2. With V trimmed by 3 bases and J by 0 bases, 4 bases remained unmatched. The CDR3 is made up of 15 amino acids. Germline assignment: CDR1 DFQATT and CDR2 SNEGSKA (reference sequence).

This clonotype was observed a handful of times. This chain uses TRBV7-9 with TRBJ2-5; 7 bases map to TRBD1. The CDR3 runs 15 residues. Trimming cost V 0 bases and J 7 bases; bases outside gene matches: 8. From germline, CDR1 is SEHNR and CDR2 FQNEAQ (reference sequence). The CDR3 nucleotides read TGTGCCAGCAGCTTAGCGGGACAGACCCCAGGGACCCAGTACTTC. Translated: CASSLAGQTPGTQYF. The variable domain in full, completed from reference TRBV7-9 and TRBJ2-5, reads DTGVSQNPRHKITKRGQNVTFRCDPISEHNRLYWYRQTLGQGPEFLTYFQNEAQLEKSRLLSDRFSAERPKGSFSTLEIQRTEQGDSAMYLCASSLAGQTPGTQYFGPGTRLLVL.

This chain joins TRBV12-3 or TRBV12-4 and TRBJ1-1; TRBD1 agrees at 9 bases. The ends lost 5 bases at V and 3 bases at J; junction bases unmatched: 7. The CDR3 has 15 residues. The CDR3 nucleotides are TGTGCCAGCAGTAGTCACAGGGGGCTCGACACTGAAGCTTTCTTT. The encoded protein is CASSSHRGLDTEAFF.

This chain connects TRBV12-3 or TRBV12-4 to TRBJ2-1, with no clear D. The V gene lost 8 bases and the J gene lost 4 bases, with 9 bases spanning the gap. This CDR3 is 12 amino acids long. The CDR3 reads CASGRNYNEQFF. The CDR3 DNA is TGTGCCAGCGGCCGTAATTACAATGAGCAGTTCTTC.

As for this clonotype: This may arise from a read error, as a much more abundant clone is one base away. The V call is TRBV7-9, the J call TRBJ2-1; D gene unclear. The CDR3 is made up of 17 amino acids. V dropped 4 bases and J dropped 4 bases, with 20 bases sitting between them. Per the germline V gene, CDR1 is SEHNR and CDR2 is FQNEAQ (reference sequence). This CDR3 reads CASSSKRRLSVYNEQFF. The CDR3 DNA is TGTGCCAGCAGCTCCAAACGCCGGCTATCGGTATACAATGAGCAGTTCTTC.

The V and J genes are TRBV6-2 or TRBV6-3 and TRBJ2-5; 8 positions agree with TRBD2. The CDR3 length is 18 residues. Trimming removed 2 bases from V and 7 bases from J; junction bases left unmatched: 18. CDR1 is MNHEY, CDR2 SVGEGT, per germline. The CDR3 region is CASSYQPSGRGILATQYF. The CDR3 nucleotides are TGTGCCAGCAGTTACCAACCTAGCGGGCGGGGTATCTTGGCGACCCAGTACTTC.

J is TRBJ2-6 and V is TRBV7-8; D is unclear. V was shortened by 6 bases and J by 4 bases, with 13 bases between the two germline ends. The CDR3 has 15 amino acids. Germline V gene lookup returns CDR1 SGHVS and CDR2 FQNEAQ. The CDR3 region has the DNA TGTGCCAGCAGACAAACGGTATCGGGGGCCAACGTCCTGACTTTC. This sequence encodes CASRQTVSGANVLTF.

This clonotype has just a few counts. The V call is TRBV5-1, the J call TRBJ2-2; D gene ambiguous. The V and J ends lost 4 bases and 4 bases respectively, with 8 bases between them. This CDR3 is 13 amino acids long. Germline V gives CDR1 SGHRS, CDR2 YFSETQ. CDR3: CASSMAVTGELFF. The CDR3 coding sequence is TGCGCCAGCAGCATGGCGGTCACCGGGGAGCTGTTTTTT. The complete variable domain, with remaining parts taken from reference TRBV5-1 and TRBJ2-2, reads KAGVTQTPRYLIKTRGQQVTLSCSPISGHRSVSWYQQTPGQGLQFLFEYFSETQRNKGNFPGRFSGRQFSNSRSEMNVSTLELGDSALYLCASSMAVTGELFFGEGSRLTVL.

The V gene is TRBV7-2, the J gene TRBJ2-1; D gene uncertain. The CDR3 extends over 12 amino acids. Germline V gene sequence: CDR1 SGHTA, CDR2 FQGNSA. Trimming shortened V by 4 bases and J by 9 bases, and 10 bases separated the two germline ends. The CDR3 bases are TGTGCCAGCAGCTCGAGCCGGGTTGAGCAGTTCTTC. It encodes CASSSSRVEQFF.

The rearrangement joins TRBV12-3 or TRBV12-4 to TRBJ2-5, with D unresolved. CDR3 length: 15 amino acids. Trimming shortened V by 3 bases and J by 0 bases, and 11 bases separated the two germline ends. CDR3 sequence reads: CASSFLMGNQETQYF. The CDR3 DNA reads TGTGCCAGCAGTTTTTTGATGGGAAACCAAGAGACCCAGTACTTC.

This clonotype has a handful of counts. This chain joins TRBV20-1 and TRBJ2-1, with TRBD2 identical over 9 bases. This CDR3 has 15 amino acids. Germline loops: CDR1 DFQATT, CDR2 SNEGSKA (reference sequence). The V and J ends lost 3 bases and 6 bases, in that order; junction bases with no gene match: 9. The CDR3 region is CSASPAGGRSNEQFF. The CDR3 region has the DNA TGCAGTGCTAGCCCAGCGGGAGGAAGGAGCAATGAGCAGTTCTTC.

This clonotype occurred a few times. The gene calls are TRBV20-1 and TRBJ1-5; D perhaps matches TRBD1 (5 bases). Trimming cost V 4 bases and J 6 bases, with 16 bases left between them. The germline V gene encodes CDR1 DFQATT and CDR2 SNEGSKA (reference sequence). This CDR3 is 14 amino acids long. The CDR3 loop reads CSANPRVVGQPQHF. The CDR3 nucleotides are TGCAGTGCTAACCCCAGGGTGGTGGGTCAGCCCCAGCATTTT.

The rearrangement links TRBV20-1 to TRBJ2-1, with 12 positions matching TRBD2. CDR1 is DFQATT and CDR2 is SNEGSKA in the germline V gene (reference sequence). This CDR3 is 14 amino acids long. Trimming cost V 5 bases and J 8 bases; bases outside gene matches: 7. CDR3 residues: CSAPPSGRVDEQFF. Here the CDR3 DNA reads TGCAGTGCTCCCCCTAGCGGGAGGGTCGATGAGCAGTTCTTC.

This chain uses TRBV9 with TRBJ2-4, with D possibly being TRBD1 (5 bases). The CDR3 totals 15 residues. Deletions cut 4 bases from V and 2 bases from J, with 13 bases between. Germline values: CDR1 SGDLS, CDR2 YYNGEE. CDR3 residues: CASSLAPGPKNIQYF. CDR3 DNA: TGTGCCAGCAGCTTAGCCCCAGGGCCCAAAAACATTCAGTACTTC.

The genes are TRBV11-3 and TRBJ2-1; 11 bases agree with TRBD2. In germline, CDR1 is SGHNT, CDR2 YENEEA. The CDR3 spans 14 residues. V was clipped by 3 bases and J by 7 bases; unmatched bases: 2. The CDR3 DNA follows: TGTGCCAGCAGCTTGGGACTAGCGGCTAATGAGCAGTTCTTC. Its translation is CASSLGLAANEQFF.

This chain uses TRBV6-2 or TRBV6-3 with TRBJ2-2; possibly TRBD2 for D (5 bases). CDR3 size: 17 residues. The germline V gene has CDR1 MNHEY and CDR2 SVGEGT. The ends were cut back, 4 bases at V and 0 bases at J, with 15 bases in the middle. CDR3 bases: TGTGCCAGCAGTTCCGGATCGTTGGAGGCGAACACCGGGGAGCTGTTTTTT. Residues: CASSSGSLEANTGELFF.

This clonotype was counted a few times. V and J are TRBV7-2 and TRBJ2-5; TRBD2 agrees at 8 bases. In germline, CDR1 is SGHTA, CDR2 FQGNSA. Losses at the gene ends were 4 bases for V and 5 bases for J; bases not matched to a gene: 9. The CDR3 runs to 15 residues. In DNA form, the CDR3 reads TGTGCCAGCAGCTCCTCCGGGACTAGTCTGGAGACCCAGTACTTC. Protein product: CASSSSGTSLETQYF.